Listed here are 26 T cell receptor beta chains from one sample, sequenced in a study of blood T cell repertoires in COVID-19. This table comes from immunoSEQ multiplex PCR, and its TCRdb copy is limited to in-frame clones, with some not included. The sample yields nearly 70,000 clones, about 85% seen once. The sample was peripheral blood. Every receptor here comes from a woman aged 45-60 years with COVID-19, enrolled during active disease.

This rearrangement joins TRBV5-1 to TRBJ1-2; TRBD1 matches at 12 bases. Germline V gene sequence: CDR1 SGHRS, CDR2 YFSETQ. CDR3 size: 15 residues. Trimming at V came to 3 bases and at J to 5 bases, leaving 5 bases not matched to a gene. The CDR3, as DNA: TGCGCCAGCAGCTGGGGGACAGGGGGCGAGTATGGCTACACCTTC. Translated: CASSWGTGGEYGYTF.

The V gene is TRBV13, the J gene TRBJ1-4, with 8 bases aligning to TRBD1. Trimming took 4 bases from V and 5 from J; bases not matched to a gene: 6. Germline-derived CDR1 and CDR2 are PRHDT and FYEKMQ (reference sequence). The CDR3 totals 15 residues. CDR3 in DNA: TGTGCCAGCAGCTCCCGGACAGGGTCGAATGAAAAACTGTTTTTT. Its translation: CASSSRTGSNEKLFF. The full variable domain, with the rest looked up from reference TRBV13 and TRBJ1-4, is AAGVIQSPRHLIKEKRETATLKCYPIPRHDTVYWYQQGPGQDPQFLISFYEKMQSDKGSIPDRFSAQQFSDYHSELNMSSLELGDSALYFCASSSRTGSNEKLFFGSGTQLSVL.

The rearrangement joins TRBV11-3 to TRBJ1-1; a weak D match, TRBD1 (5 bases). Germline V gives CDR1 SGHNT, CDR2 YENEEA. Trimming stripped 0 bases from V and 4 bases from J, with 12 bases between. This CDR3 is 15 amino acids long. The CDR3 DNA is TGTGCCAGCAGCTTAGATCAGTCAAGGGGCACTGAAGCTTTCTTT. Residues: CASSLDQSRGTEAFF.

This clone was observed once. V gene TRBV7-9 combines with J gene TRBJ2-6; TRBD1 matches 8 bases. CDR1 SEHNR and CDR2 FQNEAQ come from the germline V gene (reference sequence). The CDR3 consists of 19 residues. V trimming: 8 bases; J trimming: 0 bases; junction bases outside the gene matches: 15. Written as DNA, the CDR3 is TGTGCCAGCGGGAGAAGACTACAGGGGGTATTCTCTGGGGCCAACGTCCTGACTTTC. Translation gives CASGRRLQGVFSGANVLTF.

The chain is built from TRBV3-1 (or the pseudogene TRBV3-2) and TRBJ2-1, with TRBD2 identical over 13 bases. Germline V CDR1 and CDR2: LGHDT, YNNKEL (reference sequence). The CDR3 consists of 15 residues. The V gene end was trimmed by 4 bases and the J gene end by 8 bases; junction bases not matched to a gene: 5. The CDR3 region is CASSPRLAGGHEQFF. The DNA for the CDR3 is TGTGCCAGCAGCCCCCGACTAGCGGGAGGACATGAGCAGTTCTTC.

CDR3 in amino acids: CASSEKGGSEKLFF. The CDR3 nucleotides read TGTGCCAGCAGTGAGAAGGGGGGGAGCGAAAAACTGTTTTTT. J is TRBJ1-4 and V is TRBV2, with D maybe TRBD1 (6 bases). This CDR3 has 14 residues. CDR1 and CDR2 from the germline V gene are SNHLY and FYNNEI. V lost 3 bases, J lost 8 bases, and 13 bases lay in between.

This sequence joins TRBV11-2 and TRBJ2-3, with TRBD2 as a possible D gene (5 bases). From germline, CDR1 is SGHAT and CDR2 FQNNGV. The ends were cut back, 3 bases at V and 2 bases at J, with 12 bases in the middle. This CDR3 is 15 amino acids long. The CDR3 nucleotides read TGTGCCAGCAGCTTTTTCGGGGAATTCACAGATACGCAGTATTTT. The encoded protein is CASSFFGEFTDTQYF.

The CDR3 DNA reads as TGTGCCAGCAGCGTATACAGTTGCGAAAAACTGTTTTTT. This translates into CASSVYSCEKLFF. This chain joins TRBV7-3 and TRBJ1-4; no clear D. CDR3 length: 13 residues. Germline V lookup: CDR1 SGHTA, CDR2 FQGTGA. V lost 5 bases to trimming and J lost 8 bases, with 12 bases between them.

The chain couples TRBV6-8 to TRBJ2-7; 8 bases align to TRBD2. CDR1 is MNHGY and CDR2 is SAAAGT in the germline V gene. CDR3 length: 14 residues. V trimming: 2 bases; J trimming: 5 bases; junction bases outside the gene matches: 5. The CDR3: CASSYISGSNEQYF. CDR3 bases: TGTGCCAGCAGTTACATCAGCGGGAGCAACGAGCAGTACTTC.

The rearrangement joins TRBV18 to TRBJ1-1; TRBD1 matches 9 bases. The CDR3 is 15 amino acids. CDR1 and CDR2 from the germline V gene are KGHSH and LQKENI. Trimming removed 3 bases from V and 5 bases from J; junction bases left unmatched: 7. This chain's CDR3 is CASSPLPGTGTEAFF. In DNA form, the CDR3 reads TGTGCCAGCTCACCCCTCCCCGGGACAGGGACTGAAGCTTTCTTT.

The count of this clone is one. The V and J genes are TRBV28 and TRBJ2-3; a weak D match, TRBD2 (6 bases). Looked up from germline, CDR1 is MDHEN and CDR2 is SYDVKM. Deletions cut 5 bases from V and 2 bases from J, with 14 bases between. This CDR3 has 15 amino acids. Written as DNA, the CDR3 is TGTGCCAGCAGTAGGAGGGAGTTCAACACAGATACGCAGTATTTT. Protein sequence: CASSRREFNTDTQYF.

J is TRBJ1-5 and V is TRBV19, with D possibly TRBD1 on 5 matching bases. Trimming cost V 5 bases and J 7 bases, with 12 bases left between them. CDR1 LNHDA and CDR2 SQIVND come from the germline V gene (reference sequence). The CDR3 consists of 13 residues. The CDR3 DNA sequence: TGTGCCAGTAGTTCAGGAGGGGCACAGCCCCAGCATTTT. It is translated as CASSSGGAQPQHF.

The V and J genes are TRBV3-1 (or the pseudogene TRBV3-2) and TRBJ2-5; 7 bases fit TRBD2. This CDR3 is built from 12 residues. V was pared by 5 bases and J by 5 bases, with 2 bases of the junction left unmatched. Germline V CDR1 and CDR2: LGHDT, YNNKEL (reference sequence). This CDR3 is CASSWGGETQYF. The CDR3 region has the DNA TGTGCCAGCAGCTGGGGGGGGGAGACCCAGTACTTC.

The chain couples TRBV18 to TRBJ2-1; 13 bases align to TRBD2. The CDR3 length is 17 residues. V lost 1 base and J lost 7; bases outside the gene matches: 7. Per germline, CDR1 KGHSH and CDR2 LQKENI. The CDR3: CASSPLTSGRAGNEQFF. The CDR3 DNA sequence: TGTGCCAGCTCACCACTCACTAGCGGGAGGGCCGGGAATGAGCAGTTCTTC.

The chain carries TRBV7-3 and TRBJ2-1; 9 nucleotides align to TRBD2. V lost 2 bases and J lost 6; bases outside the gene matches: 5. Germline values: CDR1 SGHTA, CDR2 FQGTGA. There are 15 residues in the CDR3. CDR3 amino acids: CASSLQRGLANEQFF. CDR3 bases: TGTGCCAGCAGCTTACAGAGGGGACTAGCCAATGAGCAGTTCTTC.

The rearrangement links TRBV4-2 to TRBJ1-2; D is undetermined. CDR3 length: 14 amino acids. Germline CDR1 reads LGHNA; CDR2 reads YNFKEQ. V dropped 0 bases and J dropped 7 bases, with 12 bases sitting between them. The CDR3, as DNA: TGTGCCAGCAGCCAAGATCCAAGGGAGGCTGGCTACACCTTC. Amino acids: CASSQDPREAGYTF.

The chain has TRBV7-2 and TRBJ2-2, with D perhaps matching TRBD2 (6 bases). Germline V gene data show CDR1 as SGHTA and CDR2 as FQGNSA. With 0 bases removed from V and 5 bases from J, the gap between germline ends came to 10 bases. The CDR3 totals 15 residues. CDR3 DNA: TGTGCCAGCAGCTTAGCCCGTGGGGGGACCGGGGAGCTGTTTTTT. Translated: CASSLARGGTGELFF.

The chain carries TRBV5-4 and TRBJ2-1; weak D call: TRBD1 (6 bases). Trimming removed 0 bases at V and 8 bases at J, with 15 bases between. This CDR3 region has 15 residues. Germline V CDR1 and CDR2: SGHNT, YYREEE (reference sequence). This chain's CDR3 is CASSLVQGILDEQFF. DNA for the CDR3: TGTGCCAGCAGCTTGGTACAGGGCATCTTAGATGAGCAGTTCTTC.

This sequence joins TRBV29-1 and TRBJ2-1; 7 nucleotides align to TRBD1. V trimming: 7 bases; J trimming: 7 bases; junction bases outside the gene matches: 4. CDR3 length: 11 amino acids. Germline V gene lookup returns CDR1 SQVTM and CDR2 ANQGSEA. This CDR3 is CSAEQGNEQFF. The DNA of the CDR3 is TGCAGCGCCGAACAGGGGAATGAGCAGTTCTTC.

The CDR3 sequence: CASSPRSGVDYEQYF. The DNA for the CDR3 is TGTGCCAGCTCACCACGTTCAGGGGTAGATTACGAGCAGTACTTC. V usage is TRBV18 and J usage is TRBJ2-7, with D perhaps matching TRBD1 (6 bases). V was pared by 1 base and J by 4 bases, with 14 bases between. Germline CDR1 and CDR2: KGHSH and LQKENI. This CDR3 region has 15 residues.

This clone occurred once. CDR3 loop: CASSRTTYTGELFF. For the CDR3, the DNA is TGCGCCAGCAGCAGGACAACTTACACCGGGGAGCTGTTTTTT. V usage is TRBV5-1 and J usage is TRBJ2-2; D may be TRBD1 (5 bases). The length of the CDR3 is 14 residues. The V gene's germline CDR1 is SGHRS and CDR2 YFSETQ. V lost 4 bases and J lost 3, with 10 bases in between.

The chain couples TRBV4-3 to TRBJ1-3; 10 nucleotides agree with TRBD1. The germline CDR1 and CDR2 sequences are LGHNA and YSLEER. The CDR3 length is 18 residues. The junction had 9 bases not matched to a gene; V was cut back by 0 bases and J by 4 bases. The CDR3 here is CASSQEIVDRGQGNTIYF. In DNA, the CDR3 is TGCGCCAGCAGCCAAGAAATTGTTGACAGGGGGCAAGGAAACACCATATATTTT.

The chain employs TRBV20-1 and TRBJ2-3; 12 nucleotides match TRBD2. The CDR3 extends over 15 amino acids. CDR1 and CDR2 from the germline V gene are DFQATT and SNEGSKA (reference sequence). The junction had 6 bases not matched to a gene; V was cut back by 3 bases and J by 5 bases. The CDR3 DNA follows: TGCAGTGCTAGTACGGCTAGCGGGAGGGAAGATACGCAGTATTTT. Its protein is CSASTASGREDTQYF.

The chain has TRBV30 and TRBJ1-1, with 9 positions matching TRBD1. Per the germline V gene, CDR1 is GTSNPN and CDR2 is SVGIG (reference sequence). V shed 0 bases and J 5 bases; nucleotides not matched to a gene: 7. The CDR3 is made up of 15 amino acids. The CDR3: CAWSVGTGSLTEAFF. CDR3 in DNA: TGTGCCTGGAGTGTTGGGACAGGGAGCTTGACTGAAGCTTTCTTT.

The rearrangement joins TRBV18 to TRBJ2-5; TRBD1 matches 10 bases. The germline V gene encodes CDR1 KGHSH and CDR2 LQKENI. The CDR3 loop spans 15 amino acids. V lost 3 bases to trimming and J lost 4 bases; unmatched junction nucleotides: 5. CDR3 nucleotides: TGTGCCAGCTCACCCCTCCGGGACAGGGGAGAGACCCAGTACTTC. Translation: CASSPLRDRGETQYF.

The chain couples TRBV9 to TRBJ2-7; TRBD1 is a possible D gene (6 bases). The germline V and J ends were trimmed by 0 bases and 2 bases, with 9 bases remaining between them. The V gene's germline CDR1 is SGDLS and CDR2 YYNGEE. The CDR3 loop spans 14 amino acids. The CDR3 DNA reads as TGTGCCAGCAGCGTAGTTCCAGGGGCCTACGAGCAGTACTTC. This gives the protein CASSVVPGAYEQYF.